A selection of T cell receptor beta chains follows, all from one sample in a study of neurological immune-mediated disorders. Each CDR3 protein is one row after TCRdb ran MiXCR on the 5' RACE reads. The sample has 40,000 or so distinct CDR3 sequences; 2% to 3% are singletons. The material sequenced was PBMCs. These receptors came from a man aged 25-40 years with multiple sclerosis. The CDR3 runs from the conserved cysteine through the conserved F or W. Fields, in order: CDR3 protein, CDR3 DNA, V gene, D gene, clone size, J gene. D genes are given only for firm matches. Clone size, where shown, is once, few, many, or a class for clones that have expanded.

cdr3_aa: CASSYPPGQDTINYGYTF
cdr3_nt: TGTGCCAGCAGTTACCCACCGGGACAGGACACTATTAACTATGGCTACACCTTC
v_call: TRBV7-9
d_call: TRBD1
clone_size: many
j_call: TRBJ1-2

cdr3_aa: CSARPGLSYEQYF
cdr3_nt: TGCAGTGCTAGACCGGGACTATCCTACGAGCAGTACTTC
v_call: TRBV20-1
d_call: TRBD2
clone_size: many
j_call: TRBJ2-7

cdr3_aa: CSATSGRGLQTQYF
cdr3_nt: TGCAGTGCTACTTCCGGACGGGGGCTACAGACCCAGTACTTC
v_call: TRBV20-1
d_call: .
clone_size: many
j_call: TRBJ2-5

cdr3_aa: CATSRQTTEAFF
cdr3_nt: TGTGCCACCAGCCGACAAACGACTGAAGCTTTCTTT
v_call: TRBV15
d_call: .
clone_size: many
j_call: TRBJ1-1

cdr3_aa: CSAPGTGTDTQYF
cdr3_nt: TGCAGTGCTCCGGGGACAGGGACAGATACGCAGTATTTT
v_call: TRBV20-1
d_call: TRBD1
clone_size: many
j_call: TRBJ2-3

cdr3_aa: CSALPPTTAQETQYF
cdr3_nt: TGCAGTGCCCTCCCTCCTACGACGGCTCAAGAGACCCAGTACTTC
v_call: TRBV20-1
d_call: .
clone_size: many
j_call: TRBJ2-5

cdr3_aa: CASSLGPRGENIQYF
cdr3_nt: TGTGCCAGCAGCTTGGGCCCCAGGGGAGAAAACATTCAGTACTTC
v_call: TRBV7-2
d_call: .
clone_size: many
j_call: TRBJ2-4

cdr3_aa: CSVRTGNEKEQYF
cdr3_nt: TGCAGCGTTAGGACAGGGAATGAAAAAGAGCAGTACTTC
v_call: TRBV29-1
d_call: TRBD1
clone_size: few
j_call: TRBJ2-7

cdr3_aa: CATGTDGYTF
cdr3_nt: TGTGCCACCGGAACGGATGGCTACACCTTC
v_call: TRBV10-3
d_call: .
clone_size: many
j_call: TRBJ1-2

cdr3_aa: CASSPPGTGIGEQYF
cdr3_nt: TGTGCCAGCAGTCCCCCCGGGACAGGGATTGGGGAGCAGTACTTC
v_call: TRBV28
d_call: TRBD1
clone_size: many
j_call: TRBJ2-7

cdr3_aa: CASSLQLAASQNIQYF
cdr3_nt: TGTGCCAGCAGTCTTCAACTAGCGGCTAGCCAAAACATTCAGTACTTC
v_call: TRBV6-1
d_call: TRBD2
clone_size: many
j_call: TRBJ2-4

cdr3_aa: CASSSRESGSNEKLFF
cdr3_nt: TGCGCCAGCAGCTCGCGAGAGTCAGGGAGTAATGAAAAACTGTTTTTT
v_call: TRBV5-1
d_call: .
clone_size: many
j_call: TRBJ1-4

cdr3_aa: CASSSGGTLVAKNIQYF
cdr3_nt: TGTGCCAGCAGCTCCGGGGGGACCCTCGTAGCCAAAAACATTCAGTACTTC
v_call: TRBV7-2
d_call: TRBD2
clone_size: many
j_call: TRBJ2-4

cdr3_aa: CASSLDQGGLDGYTF
cdr3_nt: TGTGCCAGCAGCTTAGATCAAGGGGGTCTCGATGGCTACACCTTC
v_call: TRBV11-2
d_call: .
clone_size: .
j_call: TRBJ1-2

cdr3_aa: CASSLGGGVSEAFF
cdr3_nt: TGTGCCAGCAGCCTAGGTGGTGGGGTTTCTGAAGCTTTCTTT
v_call: TRBV7-2
d_call: .
clone_size: many
j_call: TRBJ1-1

cdr3_aa: CASSLSRDTQYF
cdr3_nt: TGTGCCAGCAGCTTATCTAGAGATACGCAGTATTTT
v_call: TRBV11-2
d_call: .
clone_size: few
j_call: TRBJ2-3

cdr3_aa: CSAWDRPRAFF
cdr3_nt: TGCAGTGCTTGGGACAGGCCTCGGGCTTTCTTT
v_call: TRBV20-1
d_call: TRBD1
clone_size: many
j_call: TRBJ1-1

cdr3_aa: CASSNLGSGYTF
cdr3_nt: TGTGCCAGCAGCAATTTGGGGAGTGGCTACACCTTC
v_call: TRBV21-1
d_call: .
clone_size: many
j_call: TRBJ1-2

cdr3_aa: CASGTRGSGGAIFPNEQFF
cdr3_nt: TGCGCCAGCGGAACCCGTGGTAGCGGGGGGGCCATATTCCCCAATGAGCAGTTCTTC
v_call: TRBV10-2
d_call: TRBD2
clone_size: many
j_call: TRBJ2-1

cdr3_aa: CASSLEPGGTSGNEQFF
cdr3_nt: TGCGCCAGCAGCTTGGAACCGGGAGGGACTAGCGGGAATGAGCAGTTCTTC
v_call: TRBV5-1
d_call: TRBD2
clone_size: many
j_call: TRBJ2-1

cdr3_aa: CSVEVAGAPLREQYF
cdr3_nt: TGCAGCGTTGAAGTCGCAGGGGCCCCTCTTCGCGAGCAGTACTTC
v_call: TRBV29-1
d_call: .
clone_size: many
j_call: TRBJ2-7

cdr3_aa: CATSRDTGGADTQYF
cdr3_nt: TGTGCCACCAGCAGAGACACAGGGGGCGCAGATACGCAGTATTTT
v_call: TRBV15
d_call: TRBD1
clone_size: many
j_call: TRBJ2-3

cdr3_aa: CASSETGLAGNLAKNIQYF
cdr3_nt: TGTGCCAGCAGTGAAACGGGACTAGCGGGTAATCTAGCCAAAAACATTCAGTACTTC
v_call: TRBV6-1
d_call: TRBD2
clone_size: many
j_call: TRBJ2-4

cdr3_aa: CASSKTPPLTGISQPQHF
cdr3_nt: TGTGCCAGCAGCAAGACACCCCCACTCACAGGGATCAGTCAGCCCCAGCATTTT
v_call: TRBV7-8
d_call: .
clone_size: .
j_call: TRBJ1-5

cdr3_aa: CSARDSAGINEQFF
cdr3_nt: TGCAGTGCTAGAGATTCAGCAGGGATCAATGAGCAGTTCTTC
v_call: TRBV20-1
d_call: .
clone_size: many
j_call: TRBJ2-1

cdr3_aa: CAIRAGDNPTDTQYF
cdr3_nt: TGTGCCATCAGAGCGGGGGACAACCCCACAGATACGCAGTATTTT
v_call: TRBV10-3
d_call: TRBD2
clone_size: many
j_call: TRBJ2-3

cdr3_aa: CASSLLRQGTDTQYF
cdr3_nt: TGTGCCAGCAGCTTGTTAAGACAGGGGACGGATACGCAGTATTTT
v_call: TRBV5-5
d_call: TRBD1
clone_size: many
j_call: TRBJ2-3

cdr3_aa: CATSDGSSYNEQFF
cdr3_nt: TGTGCCACCAGTGATGGGAGCTCCTACAATGAGCAGTTCTTC
v_call: TRBV24-1
d_call: .
clone_size: many
j_call: TRBJ2-1

cdr3_aa: CASSPRQGRQPQHF
cdr3_nt: TGTGCCAGCAGTCCGAGACAGGGGAGACAGCCCCAGCATTTT
v_call: TRBV27
d_call: TRBD1
clone_size: many
j_call: TRBJ1-5

cdr3_aa: CASRRQSDLYEQYF
cdr3_nt: TGTGCCAGCAGGCGACAGTCCGACCTCTACGAGCAGTACTTC
v_call: TRBV7-2
d_call: .
clone_size: .
j_call: TRBJ2-7

cdr3_aa: CASSQDGNYGYTF
cdr3_nt: TGTGCCAGCAGCCAGGACGGGAACTATGGCTACACCTTC
v_call: TRBV7-9
d_call: .
clone_size: many
j_call: TRBJ1-2

cdr3_aa: CSARPNRGGSYNEQFF
cdr3_nt: TGCAGTGCTAGACCAAACCGGGGAGGGTCATACAATGAGCAGTTCTTC
v_call: TRBV20-1
d_call: TRBD2
clone_size: many
j_call: TRBJ2-1

cdr3_aa: CASSPPREDTQYF
cdr3_nt: TGTGCCAGCAGCCCCCCGCGGGAGGATACGCAGTATTTT
v_call: TRBV7-8
d_call: TRBD2
clone_size: many
j_call: TRBJ2-3

cdr3_aa: CASSNRQGGTEAFF
cdr3_nt: TGTGCCAGCAGTAACCGACAGGGAGGCACTGAAGCTTTCTTT
v_call: TRBV12-3/TRBV12-4
d_call: TRBD1
clone_size: many
j_call: TRBJ1-1

cdr3_aa: CASSSIVGSRAQYF
cdr3_nt: TGTGCCAGCAGCTCCATCGTGGGGTCTAGGGCCCAGTACTTC
v_call: TRBV7-2
d_call: .
clone_size: many
j_call: TRBJ2-5

cdr3_aa: CASSQDLRGPVSEQYF
cdr3_nt: TGCGCCAGCAGCCAAGACCTACGGGGGCCCGTTAGCGAGCAGTACTTC
v_call: TRBV4-3
d_call: .
clone_size: many
j_call: TRBJ2-7

cdr3_aa: CASRIRTGGTDTQYF
cdr3_nt: TGTGCCAGCAGAATTAGAACTGGCGGCACAGATACGCAGTATTTT
v_call: TRBV12-3/TRBV12-4
d_call: .
clone_size: many
j_call: TRBJ2-3

cdr3_aa: CSVEGVWPLEDYGYTF
cdr3_nt: TGCAGCGTTGAAGGGGTCTGGCCCCTGGAGGACTATGGCTACACCTTC
v_call: TRBV29-1
d_call: .
clone_size: many
j_call: TRBJ1-2

cdr3_aa: CASSFGGGSRASYEQYF
cdr3_nt: TGTGCCAGCAGTTTCGGGGGTGGGTCAAGAGCCTCGTACGAGCAGTACTTC
v_call: TRBV28
d_call: .
clone_size: many
j_call: TRBJ2-7

cdr3_aa: CASSLTWADVTEAFF
cdr3_nt: TGTGCCAGCAGTTTGACATGGGCCGACGTCACTGAAGCTTTCTTT
v_call: TRBV27
d_call: .
clone_size: many
j_call: TRBJ1-1

cdr3_aa: CSARGWDTTNEKLFF
cdr3_nt: TGCAGTGCTAGAGGGTGGGACACAACTAATGAAAAACTGTTTTTT
v_call: TRBV20-1
d_call: .
clone_size: many
j_call: TRBJ1-4

cdr3_aa: CASSTGQGLSGNTIYF
cdr3_nt: TGTGCCAGCAGCACGGGACAGGGCCTCTCTGGAAACACCATATATTTT
v_call: TRBV7-6
d_call: TRBD1
clone_size: many
j_call: TRBJ1-3

cdr3_aa: CSAGQGVGQYF
cdr3_nt: TGCAGTGCCGGCCAGGGGGTGGGCCAGTACTTC
v_call: TRBV20-1
d_call: TRBD1
clone_size: many
j_call: TRBJ2-5

cdr3_aa: CSADFSGKETQYF
cdr3_nt: TGCAGTGCTGACTTTAGCGGGAAAGAGACCCAGTACTTC
v_call: TRBV20-1
d_call: TRBD2
clone_size: many
j_call: TRBJ2-5

cdr3_aa: CASSSTGYSYEQYF
cdr3_nt: TGCGCCAGCAGCTCGACAGGGTACTCCTACGAGCAGTACTTC
v_call: TRBV5-1
d_call: TRBD1
clone_size: many
j_call: TRBJ2-7

cdr3_aa: CSAGQWTDNEQFF
cdr3_nt: TGCAGTGCTGGACAGTGGACGGACAATGAGCAGTTCTTC
v_call: TRBV20-1
d_call: .
clone_size: many
j_call: TRBJ2-1

cdr3_aa: CASHQGSGGYTF
cdr3_nt: TGTGCCAGCCATCAGGGCTCTGGGGGCTACACCTTC
v_call: TRBV28
d_call: .
clone_size: many
j_call: TRBJ1-2

cdr3_aa: CASSYKDGPMNTEAFF
cdr3_nt: TGCGCCAGCAGCTATAAGGACGGCCCCATGAACACTGAAGCTTTCTTT
v_call: TRBV5-1
d_call: .
clone_size: many
j_call: TRBJ1-1